A selection of T cell receptor beta chains follows, all from one sample in a study of blood T cell repertoires in COVID-19. The data were produced by immunoSEQ multiplex PCR, yet TCRdb's version contains in-frame clones alone and is incomplete. Of 120,000 or so clones in the sample, 70% to 85% were seen once. Specimen: peripheral blood. Receptors were obtained from a woman between 45 and 60 years old with acute or convalescent COVID-19. The CDR3 runs from the conserved cysteine through the conserved F or W. The order of the fields is J gene, clone size, D gene, V gene, CDR3 length, CDR3 protein, CDR3 DNA. D genes are given only for firm matches. Where a row states a size, it is once, few, many or the class of an expanded clone; other rows omit it.

TRBJ2-1,-,TRBD2,TRBV9,15,CASSRGLADRNEQFF,TGTGCCAGCAGCCGAGGACTAGCGGACCGCAATGAGCAGTTCTTC
TRBJ1-1,once,-,TRBV30,11,CAWSVREEAFF,TGTGCCTGGAGTGTACGAGAGGAAGCTTTCTTT
TRBJ2-2,-,-,TRBV5-1,13,CASSSTVTGELFF,TGCGCCAGCAGCTCGACAGTCACCGGGGAGCTGTTTTTT
TRBJ1-2,-,TRBD1,TRBV12-3/TRBV12-4,13,CASSSGGPYGYTF,TGTGCCAGCAGTTCAGGGGGTCCCTATGGCTACACCTTC
TRBJ1-3,-,-,TRBV28,19,CASSLSAPGGGSAGNTIYF,TGTGCCAGCAGTTTATCGGCACCTGGGGGGGGTAGCGCTGGAAACACCATATATTTT
TRBJ2-1,-,-,TRBV19,13,CASSKGLYNEQFF,TGTGCCAGTAGTAAGGGACTCTACAATGAGCAGTTCTTC
TRBJ1-1,-,-,TRBV6-6,13,CASSYGRNTEAFF,TGTGCCAGCAGTTACGGCAGGAACACTGAAGCTTTCTTT
TRBJ2-5,-,TRBD1,TRBV5-1,16,CASSLGTGSNGETQYF,TGCGCCAGCAGCTTGGGGACAGGGTCGAATGGAGAGACCCAGTACTTC
TRBJ1-2,-,-,TRBV29-1,11,CSVDRNYGYTF,TGCAGCGTTGACAGGAACTATGGCTACACCTTC
TRBJ1-3,-,-,TRBV11-2,16,CASSLGDSRYGNTIYF,TGTGCCAGCAGCTTAGGAGACAGTCGATATGGAAACACCATATATTTT
TRBJ2-7,few,-,TRBV7-9,14,CASSLDSTVHEQYF,TGTGCCAGCAGCTTAGATTCCACAGTCCACGAGCAGTACTTC
TRBJ2-3,-,TRBD2,TRBV12-5,15,CASGSTLAGTDTQYF,TGTGCTAGTGGTTCAACACTAGCGGGAACAGATACGCAGTATTTT
TRBJ2-7,-,-,TRBV6-6,15,CASSYSSSPEDEQYF,TGTGCCAGCAGTTACTCGTCTAGTCCTGAGGACGAGCAGTACTTC
TRBJ2-7,-,-,TRBV20-1,14,CSASAPGRSYEQYF,TGCAGTGCTAGTGCCCCAGGGCGCTCCTACGAGCAGTACTTC
TRBJ2-1,-,TRBD2,TRBV7-2,15,CASSLLAGGHNEQFF,TGTGCCAGCAGCTTACTAGCGGGGGGGCACAATGAGCAGTTCTTC
TRBJ2-7,-,-,TRBV28,17,CASSLDSVVGSSYEQYF,TGTGCCAGCAGTTTAGATTCAGTGGTGGGCAGCTCCTACGAGCAGTACTTC
TRBJ2-2,-,TRBD1,TRBV5-1,15,CASSSGQGSTGELFF,TGCGCCAGCAGCTCCGGACAGGGGAGCACCGGGGAGCTGTTTTTT
TRBJ1-5,-,TRBD1,TRBV27,13,CASSSTGSQPQHF,TGTGCCAGCAGCTCGACAGGGTCTCAGCCCCAGCATTTT
TRBJ1-2,-,-,TRBV5-1,14,CASKSGVEYYGYTF,TGCGCCAGCAAAAGCGGGGTAGAGTACTATGGCTACACCTTC
TRBJ1-3,-,TRBD1,TRBV19,19,CASSLTPGQGQNSGNTIYF,TGTGCCAGTAGTTTAACACCGGGACAGGGGCAGAACTCTGGAAACACCATATATTTT
TRBJ1-1,once,-,TRBV20-1,11,CSARGTDEAFF,TGCAGTGCTAGAGGGACAGATGAAGCTTTCTTT
TRBJ2-3,-,TRBD2,TRBV4-1,17,CASSQLTSGISTDTQYF,TGCGCCAGCAGCCAACTCACTAGCGGCATTAGCACAGATACGCAGTATTTT
TRBJ2-1,-,-,TRBV19,15,CASSIEQESYNEQFF,TGTGCCAGTAGTATAGAACAGGAATCCTACAATGAGCAGTTCTTC
TRBJ1-5,-,-,TRBV19,14,CASSNRDHNQPQHF,TGTGCCAGTAGTAACAGGGATCACAATCAGCCCCAGCATTTT
TRBJ2-7,-,TRBD1,TRBV5-1,16,CASSSSPGQGSGEQYF,TGCGCCAGCAGCTCCTCACCGGGACAGGGTTCAGGGGAGCAGTACTTC
TRBJ2-7,-,TRBD2,TRBV6-5,15,CASSFSGGAFGEQYF,TGTGCCAGCAGTTTTAGCGGGGGGGCTTTCGGCGAGCAGTACTTC
TRBJ2-1,-,-,TRBV6-5,13,CASSYSGENEQFF,TGTGCCAGCAGTTACTCCGGGGAGAATGAGCAGTTCTTC
TRBJ2-3,-,-,TRBV5-4,11,CASSSSDTQYF,TGTGCCAGCAGTTCCTCAGATACGCAGTATTTT
TRBJ2-1,-,TRBD1,TRBV7-2,16,CASSPRDRGSYNEQFF,TGTGCCAGCAGCCCACGGGACAGGGGGTCCTACAATGAGCAGTTCTTC
TRBJ2-1,-,-,TRBV5-5,13,CASSIGTINEQFF,TGTGCCAGCAGCATCGGGACAATCAATGAGCAGTTCTTC
TRBJ2-4,-,-,TRBV7-2,15,CASSLVEGSGNIQYF,TGTGCCAGCAGCTTAGTGGAGGGCTCGGGAAACATTCAGTACTTC
TRBJ1-2,-,TRBD1,TRBV4-1,15,CASSQVDRGLGGYTF,TGCGCCAGCAGCCAAGTTGACAGGGGGCTAGGCGGCTACACCTTC
TRBJ2-2,-,-,TRBV2,14,CASRGDTDTGELFF,TGTGCCAGCAGAGGGGACACTGACACCGGGGAGCTGTTTTTT
TRBJ1-2,-,TRBD1,TRBV5-1,15,CASSSGTAENYGYTF,TGCGCCAGCAGCAGTGGGACAGCCGAGAACTATGGCTACACCTTC
TRBJ1-5,-,-,TRBV4-1,15,CASSLEHNSNQPQHF,TGCGCCAGCAGCCTAGAGCACAATAGCAATCAGCCCCAGCATTTT
TRBJ1-3,-,TRBD1,TRBV14,16,CASSFGGQGTGNTIYF,TGTGCCAGCAGCTTTGGGGGACAGGGGACTGGAAACACCATATATTTT
TRBJ2-7,-,-,TRBV5-1,11,CASSLDREQYF,TGCGCCAGCAGCTTGGACAGGGAGCAGTACTTC
TRBJ2-2,-,TRBD2,TRBV5-1,16,CASSSKRGGSTGELFF,TGCGCCAGCAGCTCAAAGCGGGGGGGCTCAACCGGGGAGCTGTTTTTT
TRBJ1-2,-,TRBD1,TRBV5-1,13,CASSVDRGHGYTF,TGCGCCAGCAGCGTGGACAGGGGGCATGGCTACACCTTC
TRBJ1-5,-,-,TRBV7-8,15,CASSLWDSSDQPQHF,TGTGCCAGCAGCCTATGGGACTCCTCAGATCAGCCCCAGCATTTT